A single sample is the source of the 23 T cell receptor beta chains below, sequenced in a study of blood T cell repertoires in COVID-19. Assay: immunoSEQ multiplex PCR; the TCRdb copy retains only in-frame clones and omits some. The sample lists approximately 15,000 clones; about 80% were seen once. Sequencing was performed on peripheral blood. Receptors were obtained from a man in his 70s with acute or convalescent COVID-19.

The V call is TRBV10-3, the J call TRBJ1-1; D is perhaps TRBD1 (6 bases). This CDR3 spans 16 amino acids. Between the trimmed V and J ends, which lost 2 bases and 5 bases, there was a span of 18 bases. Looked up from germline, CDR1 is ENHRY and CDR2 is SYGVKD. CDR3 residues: CAISERPRGLGTEAFF. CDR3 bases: TGTGCCATCAGTGAGCGCCCGCGGGGGCTGGGGACTGAAGCTTTCTTT.

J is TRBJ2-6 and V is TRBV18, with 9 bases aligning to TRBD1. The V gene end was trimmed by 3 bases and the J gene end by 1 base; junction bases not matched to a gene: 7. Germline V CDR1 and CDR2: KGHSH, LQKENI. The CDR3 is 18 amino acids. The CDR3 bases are TGTGCCAGCTCACCTTCAACAGGGGGCCGTTCTGGGGCCAACGTCCTGACTTTC. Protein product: CASSPSTGGRSGANVLTF.

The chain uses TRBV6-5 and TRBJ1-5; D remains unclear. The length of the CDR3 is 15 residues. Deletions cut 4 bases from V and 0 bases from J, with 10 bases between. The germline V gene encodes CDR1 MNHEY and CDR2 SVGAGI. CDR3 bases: TGTGCCAGCAGTTCGGCGGGCCATAGCAATCAGCCCCAGCATTTT. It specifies CASSSAGHSNQPQHF.

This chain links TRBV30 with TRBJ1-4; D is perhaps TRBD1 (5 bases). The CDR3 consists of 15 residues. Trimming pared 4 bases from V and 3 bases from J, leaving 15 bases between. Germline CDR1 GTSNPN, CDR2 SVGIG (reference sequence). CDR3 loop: CAWNGGLRANEKLFF. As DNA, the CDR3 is TGTGCCTGGAATGGGGGACTAAGGGCTAATGAAAAACTGTTTTTT.

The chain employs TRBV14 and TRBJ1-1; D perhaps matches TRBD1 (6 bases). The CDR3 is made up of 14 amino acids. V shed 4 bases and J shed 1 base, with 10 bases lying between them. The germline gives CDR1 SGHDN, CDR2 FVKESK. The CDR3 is CASSPTGWNTEAFF. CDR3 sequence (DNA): TGTGCCAGCAGCCCGACAGGTTGGAACACTGAAGCTTTCTTT. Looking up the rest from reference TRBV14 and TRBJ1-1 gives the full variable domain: EAGVTQFPSHSVIEKGQTVTLRCDPISGHDNLYWYRRVMGKEIKFLLHFVKESKQDESGMPNNRFLAERTGGTYSTLKVQPAELEDSGVYFCASSPTGWNTEAFFGQGTRLTVV.

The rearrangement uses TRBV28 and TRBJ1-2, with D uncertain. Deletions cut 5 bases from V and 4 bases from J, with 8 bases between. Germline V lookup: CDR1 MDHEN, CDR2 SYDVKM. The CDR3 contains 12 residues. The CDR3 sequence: CASSKLSYGYTF. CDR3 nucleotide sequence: TGTGCCAGCAGTAAGCTTTCCTATGGCTACACCTTC.

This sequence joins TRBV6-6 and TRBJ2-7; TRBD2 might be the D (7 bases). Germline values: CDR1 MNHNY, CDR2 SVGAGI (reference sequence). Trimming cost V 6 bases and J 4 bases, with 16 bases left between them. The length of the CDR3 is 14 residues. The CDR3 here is CASSSGEGVYEQYF. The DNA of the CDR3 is TGTGCCAGCAGCTCCGGGGAGGGGGTTTACGAGCAGTACTTC.

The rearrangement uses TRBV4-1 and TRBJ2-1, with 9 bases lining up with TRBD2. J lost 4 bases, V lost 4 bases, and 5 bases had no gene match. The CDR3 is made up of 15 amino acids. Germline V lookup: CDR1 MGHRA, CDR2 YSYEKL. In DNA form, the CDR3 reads TGCGCCAGCAGCCCAGCGGGGGGTATATACAATGAGCAGTTCTTC. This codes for CASSPAGGIYNEQFF.

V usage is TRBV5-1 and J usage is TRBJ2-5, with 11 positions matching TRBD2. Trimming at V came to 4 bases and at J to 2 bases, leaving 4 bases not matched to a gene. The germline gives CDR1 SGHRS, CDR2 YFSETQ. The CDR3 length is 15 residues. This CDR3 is CASSRGTSGQETQYF. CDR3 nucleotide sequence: TGCGCCAGCAGCCGGGGGACTAGCGGACAAGAGACCCAGTACTTC.

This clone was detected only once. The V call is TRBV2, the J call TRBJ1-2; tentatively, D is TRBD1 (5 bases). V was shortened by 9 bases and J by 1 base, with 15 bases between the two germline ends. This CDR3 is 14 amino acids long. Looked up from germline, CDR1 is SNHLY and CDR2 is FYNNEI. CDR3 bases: TGTGCCAGACGAGAGACAGCAGTTAACTATGGCTACACCTTC. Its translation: CARRETAVNYGYTF. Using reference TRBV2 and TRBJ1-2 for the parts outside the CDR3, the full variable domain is EPEVTQTPSHQVTQMGQEVILRCVPISNHLYFYWYRQILGQKVEFLVSFYNNEISEKSEIFDDQFSVERPDGSNFTLKIRSTKLEDSAMYFCARRETAVNYGYTFGSGTRLTVV.

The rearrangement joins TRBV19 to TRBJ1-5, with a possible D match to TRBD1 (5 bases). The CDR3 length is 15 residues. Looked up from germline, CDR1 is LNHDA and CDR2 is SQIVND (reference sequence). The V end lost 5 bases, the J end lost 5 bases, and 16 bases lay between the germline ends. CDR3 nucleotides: TGTGCCAGTAGTCAATTCCAGGGAGGGCATCAGCCCCAGCATTTT. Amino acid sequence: CASSQFQGGHQPQHF.

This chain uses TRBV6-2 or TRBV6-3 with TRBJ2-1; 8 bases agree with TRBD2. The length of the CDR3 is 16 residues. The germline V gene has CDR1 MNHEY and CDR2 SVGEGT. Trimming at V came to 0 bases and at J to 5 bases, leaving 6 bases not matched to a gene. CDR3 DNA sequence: TGTGCCAGCAGTTACTCGACCGGGAGGGCCAACAATGAGCAGTTCTTC. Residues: CASSYSTGRANNEQFF.

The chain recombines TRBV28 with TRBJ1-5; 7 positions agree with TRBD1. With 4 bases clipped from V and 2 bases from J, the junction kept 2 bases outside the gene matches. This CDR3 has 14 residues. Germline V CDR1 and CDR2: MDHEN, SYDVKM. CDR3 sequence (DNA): TGTGCCAGCAGTTCCGGACAGGGCAATCAGCCCCAGCATTTT. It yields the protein CASSSGQGNQPQHF.

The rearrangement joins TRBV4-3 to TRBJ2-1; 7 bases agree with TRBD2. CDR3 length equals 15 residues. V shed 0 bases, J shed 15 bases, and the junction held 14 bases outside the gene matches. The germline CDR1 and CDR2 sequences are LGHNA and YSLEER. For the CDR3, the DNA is TGCGCCAGCAGCCAAGATCTCGGGACTGGGAGGGAACTGTTCTTC. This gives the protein CASSQDLGTGRELFF.

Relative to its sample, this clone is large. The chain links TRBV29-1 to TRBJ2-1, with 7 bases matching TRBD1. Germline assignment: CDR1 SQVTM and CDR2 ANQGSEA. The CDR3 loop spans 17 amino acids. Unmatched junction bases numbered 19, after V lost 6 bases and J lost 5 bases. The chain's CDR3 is CSVGTAGLPHNHNEQFF. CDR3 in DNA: TGCAGCGTGGGGACAGCCGGATTGCCCCATAACCACAATGAGCAGTTCTTC.

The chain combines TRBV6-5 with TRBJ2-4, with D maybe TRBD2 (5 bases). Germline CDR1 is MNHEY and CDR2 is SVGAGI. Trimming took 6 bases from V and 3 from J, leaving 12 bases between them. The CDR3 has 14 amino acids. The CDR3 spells CASRAPRGKNIQYF. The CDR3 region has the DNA TGTGCCAGCAGGGCCCCCCGGGGCAAAAACATTCAGTACTTC.

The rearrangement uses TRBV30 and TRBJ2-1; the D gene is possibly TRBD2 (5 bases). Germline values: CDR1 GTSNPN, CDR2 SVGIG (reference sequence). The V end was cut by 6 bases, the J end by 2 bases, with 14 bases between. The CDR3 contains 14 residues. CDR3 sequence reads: CACWTSGTYNEQFF. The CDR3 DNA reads TGTGCCTGTTGGACGTCCGGGACCTACAATGAGCAGTTCTTC.

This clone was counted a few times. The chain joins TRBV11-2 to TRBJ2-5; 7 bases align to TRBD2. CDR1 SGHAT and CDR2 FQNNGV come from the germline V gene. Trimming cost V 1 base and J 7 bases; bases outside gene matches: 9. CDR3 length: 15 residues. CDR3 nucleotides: TGTGCCAGCAGCTTAGTGGCTGGGACTAAGGGGACCCAGTACTTC. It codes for CASSLVAGTKGTQYF.

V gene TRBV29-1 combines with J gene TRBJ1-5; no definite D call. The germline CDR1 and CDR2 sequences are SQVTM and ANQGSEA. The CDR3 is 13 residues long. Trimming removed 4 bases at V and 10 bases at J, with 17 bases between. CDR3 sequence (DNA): TGCAGCGTTGGGGAGGGTACCATCGGTCCCCAGCATTTT. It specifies CSVGEGTIGPQHF.

In nucleotides, the CDR3 is TGTGCCAGCAGTCCAGGGACAGGGGGGAATCAGCCCCAGCATTTT. Translation: CASSPGTGGNQPQHF. This chain uses TRBV6-2 or TRBV6-3 with TRBJ1-5; 11 bases line up with TRBD1. The junction had 4 bases not matched to a gene; V was cut back by 5 bases and J by 4 bases. CDR3 length: 15 amino acids. Germline lookup yields CDR1 MNHEY and CDR2 SVGEGT.

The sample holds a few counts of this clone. The CDR3 is CASSEWTGQETQYF. The CDR3 nucleotides read TGTGCCAGCAGTGAATGGACAGGACAAGAGACCCAGTACTTC. The V and J genes are TRBV25-1 and TRBJ2-5; 7 positions match TRBD1. CDR1 is MGHDK and CDR2 is SYGVNS in the germline V gene. The CDR3 extends over 14 amino acids. Losses at the gene ends were 1 base for V and 2 bases for J; bases not matched to a gene: 1.

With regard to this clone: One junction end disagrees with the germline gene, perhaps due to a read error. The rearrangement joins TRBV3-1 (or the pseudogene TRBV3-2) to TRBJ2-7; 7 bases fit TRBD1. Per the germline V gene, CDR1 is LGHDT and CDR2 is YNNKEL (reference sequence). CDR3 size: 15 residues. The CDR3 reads CASSQEPGQAYEQYF. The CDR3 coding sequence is TGTGCCAGCAGTCAAGAGCCCGGACAGGCCTACGAGCAGTACTTC.

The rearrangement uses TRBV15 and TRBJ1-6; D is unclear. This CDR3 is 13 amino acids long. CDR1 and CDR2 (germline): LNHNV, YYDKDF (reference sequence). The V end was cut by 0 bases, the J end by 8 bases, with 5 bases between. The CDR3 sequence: CATSRDSDSPLHF. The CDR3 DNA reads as TGTGCCACCAGCAGAGATTCGGATTCACCCCTCCACTTT.